This TCR beta chain was profiled in a study of T cell responses to AZD1222 COVID-19 vaccine. For the study at large: Pooled samples include second doses given at about 4 or 12 weeks. Points from the study as a whole: White British ancestry dominated among donors, who included more females, and clonal diversity was possibly underestimated. Regions 160-218 and 743-854 dominated among vaccine-associated CD4 TCRs spanning spike. A rise in Spike-specific TCR breadth and depth followed two AZD1222 doses.

Clones were read by immunoSEQ multiplex PCR, and TCRdb kept only the in-frame ones, dropping some. The sample contains around 110,000 clones, around 92% of which appear only once. V dropped 4 bases and J dropped 1; count of bases not matched to a gene: 2. The length of the CDR3 is 14 residues. The germline V gene encodes CDR1 MGHRA and CDR2 YSYEKL. Details on this clone: The antigen is unknown.

The sequence was obtained from an adult in good health. The chain employs TRBV4-1 and TRBJ2-7; 9 nucleotides align to TRBD1. The material sequenced was peripheral blood, taken on day 0 of AZD1222 vaccination. The CDR3 protein is CASSLGTGSYEQYF. The CDR3 region has the DNA TGCGCCAGCAGCCTCGGGACAGGGTCCTACGAGCAGTACTTC.